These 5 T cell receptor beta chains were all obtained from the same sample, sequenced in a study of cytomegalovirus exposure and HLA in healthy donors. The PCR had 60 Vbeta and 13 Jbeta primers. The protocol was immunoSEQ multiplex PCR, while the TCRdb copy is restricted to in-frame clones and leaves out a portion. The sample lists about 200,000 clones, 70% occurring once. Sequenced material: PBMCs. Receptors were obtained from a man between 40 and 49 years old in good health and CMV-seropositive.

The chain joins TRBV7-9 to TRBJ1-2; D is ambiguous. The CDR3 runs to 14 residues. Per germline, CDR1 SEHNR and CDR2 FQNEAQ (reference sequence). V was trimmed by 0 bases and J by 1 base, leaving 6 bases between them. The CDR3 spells CASSLAEVNYGYTF. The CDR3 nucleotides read TGTGCCAGCAGCTTAGCCGAGGTTAACTATGGCTACACCTTC.

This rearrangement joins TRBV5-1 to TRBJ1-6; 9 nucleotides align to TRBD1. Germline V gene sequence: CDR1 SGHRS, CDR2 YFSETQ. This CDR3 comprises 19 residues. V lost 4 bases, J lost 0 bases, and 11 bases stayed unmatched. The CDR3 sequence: CASSPGTGPSSSYNSPLHF. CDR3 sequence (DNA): TGCGCCAGCAGCCCCGGGACAGGGCCATCCAGCTCCTATAATTCACCCCTCCACTTT.

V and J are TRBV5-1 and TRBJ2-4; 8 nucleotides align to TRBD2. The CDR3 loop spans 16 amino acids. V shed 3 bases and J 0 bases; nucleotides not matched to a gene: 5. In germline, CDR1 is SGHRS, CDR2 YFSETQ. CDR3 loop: CASSYGGAEAKNIQYF. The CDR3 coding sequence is TGCGCCAGCAGCTACGGGGGGGCTGAAGCCAAAAACATTCAGTACTTC.

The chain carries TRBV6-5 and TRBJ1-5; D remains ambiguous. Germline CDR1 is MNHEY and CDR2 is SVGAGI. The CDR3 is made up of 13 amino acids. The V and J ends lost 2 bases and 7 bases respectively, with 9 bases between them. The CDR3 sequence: CASSYGEEQPQHF. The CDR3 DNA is TGTGCCAGCAGTTACGGGGAGGAGCAGCCCCAGCATTTT.

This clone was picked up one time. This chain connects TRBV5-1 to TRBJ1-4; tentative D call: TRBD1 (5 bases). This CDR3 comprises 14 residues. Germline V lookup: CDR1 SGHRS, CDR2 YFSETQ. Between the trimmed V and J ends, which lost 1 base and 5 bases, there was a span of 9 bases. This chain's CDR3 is CASSLTRGNEKLFF. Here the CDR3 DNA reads TGCGCCAGCAGCTTGACAAGGGGCAATGAAAAACTGTTTTTT.